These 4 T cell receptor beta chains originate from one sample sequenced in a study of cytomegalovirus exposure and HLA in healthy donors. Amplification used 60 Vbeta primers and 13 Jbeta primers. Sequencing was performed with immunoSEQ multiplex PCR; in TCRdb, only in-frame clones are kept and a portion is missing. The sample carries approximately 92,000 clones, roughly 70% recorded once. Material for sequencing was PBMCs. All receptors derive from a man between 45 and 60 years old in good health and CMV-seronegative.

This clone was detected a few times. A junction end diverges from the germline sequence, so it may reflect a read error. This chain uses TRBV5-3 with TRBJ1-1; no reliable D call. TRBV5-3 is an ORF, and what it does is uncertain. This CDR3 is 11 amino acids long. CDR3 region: CARSSLSGGPF. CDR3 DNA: TGTGCCAGAAGCTCACTATCGGGAGGGCCTTTT.

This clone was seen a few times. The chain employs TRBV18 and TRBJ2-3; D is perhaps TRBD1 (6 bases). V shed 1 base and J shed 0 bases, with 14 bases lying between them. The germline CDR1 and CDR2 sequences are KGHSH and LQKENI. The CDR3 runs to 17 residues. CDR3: CASSPLGQRGSTDTQYF. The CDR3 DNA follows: TGTGCCAGCTCACCACTCGGACAGCGTGGAAGCACAGATACGCAGTATTTT.

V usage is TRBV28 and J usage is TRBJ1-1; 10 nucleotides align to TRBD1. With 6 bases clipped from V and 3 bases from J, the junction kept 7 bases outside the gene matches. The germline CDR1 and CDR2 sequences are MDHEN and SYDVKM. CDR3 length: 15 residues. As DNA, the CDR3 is TGTGCCAGCAGACCCACGACAGGGGGCCACACTGAAGCTTTCTTT. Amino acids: CASRPTTGGHTEAFF.

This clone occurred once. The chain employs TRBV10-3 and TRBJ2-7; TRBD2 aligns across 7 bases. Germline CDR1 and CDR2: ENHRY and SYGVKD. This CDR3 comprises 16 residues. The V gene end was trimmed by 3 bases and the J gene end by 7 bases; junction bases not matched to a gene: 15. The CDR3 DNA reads TGTGCCATCAGTGACGGGCGTCAGGGACTATCGGGGGAGCAGTACGTC. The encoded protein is CAISDGRQGLSGEQYV.